These T cell receptor beta chains were read from a single sample in a study of blood T cell repertoires in COVID-19. Sequencing was performed with immunoSEQ multiplex PCR; in TCRdb, only in-frame clones are kept and a portion is missing. The sample comprises about 100,000 clones, 65% to 90% of which are singletons, and 2% to 3% rests with the top ten. Sequenced input: PBMCs or T cells enriched from blood (not recorded which). The receptor source for this set is a woman aged 45-59 years who had recovered from COVID-19. Both conserved end residues are part of each CDR3. The D gene is left open where the match is weak. Size is stated for part of the rows, as once, few or many counts, or as a class when the clone is expanded.

clone size | J gene | D gene | V gene | CDR3 DNA | CDR3 protein
. | TRBJ1-1 | TRBD1 | TRBV28 | TGTGCCAGCACTAAGCGAGGGACAGTGAACACTGAAGCTTTCTTT | CASTKRGTVNTEAFF
. | TRBJ1-4 | TRBD1 | TRBV29-1 | TGCAGCGTTGCGGGACAGGGTGCAACTAATGAAAAACTGTTTTTT | CSVAGQGATNEKLFF
. | TRBJ1-1 | TRBD1 | TRBV3-1/TRBV3-2 | TGTGCCAGCAGCCTCACAGGGGGGAGGAAGAACACTGAAGCTTTCTTT | CASSLTGGRKNTEAFF
. | TRBJ2-3 | TRBD2 | TRBV28 | TGTGCCAGCAGTCCAGATCTAGCGGGGGGACGCGGTCTCAGCACAGATACGCAGTATTTT | CASSPDLAGGRGLSTDTQYF
. | TRBJ1-3 | . | TRBV2 | TGTGCCAGCAGCGCCCGGGGGGGTGGCTCTGGAAACACCATATATTTT | CASSARGGGSGNTIYF
once | TRBJ1-6 | TRBD1 | TRBV9 | TGTGCCAGCAGCCCCGAACCAGGGGGCGGTTCACCCCTCCACTTT | CASSPEPGGGSPLHF
. | TRBJ1-2 | . | TRBV5-5 | TGTGCCAGCAGCTTAATAGCAGGGTTTAAGGATGGCTACACCTTC | CASSLIAGFKDGYTF
. | TRBJ1-2 | . | TRBV19 | TGTGCCAGTAGTATAGGGCAGGACTATGGCTACACCTTC | CASSIGQDYGYTF
once | TRBJ2-1 | . | TRBV2 | TGTGCCAGCAGTGATAGCGGTGTGGAGCAGTTCTTC | CASSDSGVEQFF
. | TRBJ1-1 | . | TRBV9 | TGTGCCAGCAGCCCCCTATACACAGAGAACACTGAAGCTTTCTTT | CASSPLYTENTEAFF
. | TRBJ2-1 | . | TRBV5-1 | TGCGCCAGCAGCTTGGAAGGCTTAGCCCGTCACAATGAGCAGTTCTTC | CASSLEGLARHNEQFF
. | TRBJ2-2 | . | TRBV5-8 | TGTGCCAGCAGCTTGGACAGGCGGCCCGGGGAGCTGTTTTTT | CASSLDRRPGELFF
. | TRBJ1-2 | TRBD1 | TRBV7-9 | TGTGCCAGCAGCTCTTGGACAGGGGGGTTTGATGGCTACACCTTC | CASSSWTGGFDGYTF
. | TRBJ2-1 | TRBD2 | TRBV4-1 | TGCGCCAGCAGCCAAGATCGGGGGGTAGCGGGAGTAAATGAGCAGTTCTTC | CASSQDRGVAGVNEQFF
. | TRBJ1-5 | TRBD1 | TRBV18 | TGTGCCAGCTCAGCCCGGACAGGGGTAGAGCCCCAGCATTTT | CASSARTGVEPQHF
. | TRBJ2-2 | . | TRBV28 | TGTGCCAGCAGTTTCTGGAGGTCCACCGGGGAGCTGTTTTTT | CASSFWRSTGELFF
few | TRBJ2-3 | . | TRBV6-5 | TGTGCCAGCAGTTACCAAACAGGGCGGACAGATACGCAGTATTTT | CASSYQTGRTDTQYF
few | TRBJ1-1 | . | TRBV28 | TGTGCCAGCACAGTAAGTTTGGTGAACACTGAAGCTTTCTTT | CASTVSLVNTEAFF
. | TRBJ2-2 | . | TRBV27 | TGTGCCAGTAAAAGACAGACAACGAACACCGGGGAGCTGTTTTTT | CASKRQTTNTGELFF
. | TRBJ2-1 | . | TRBV6-6 | TGTGCCACCGGACTGTCCTACAATGAGCAGTTCTTC | CATGLSYNEQFF
. | TRBJ2-3 | . | TRBV4-1 | TGCGCCAGCAGCCAAGATCGGTACGATACGCAGTATTTT | CASSQDRYDTQYF
. | TRBJ2-3 | . | TRBV9 | TGTGCCAGCAGCGTAAGTGAGACTGGCACAGATACGCAGTATTTT | CASSVSETGTDTQYF
. | TRBJ2-5 | . | TRBV18 | TGTGCCAGCTCACCACTATTGTCCCACAAACAAGAGACCCAGTACTTC | CASSPLLSHKQETQYF
. | TRBJ2-6 | . | TRBV7-3 | TGTGCCAGCAGCTCGAGGTCTGGGGCCAACGTCCTGACTTTC | CASSSRSGANVLTF
. | TRBJ2-6 | . | TRBV27 | TGTGCCAGCAGTTACAGTGCTGGGGCCAACGTCCTGACTTTC | CASSYSAGANVLTF
. | TRBJ2-7 | TRBD2 | TRBV4-1 | TGCGCCAGCAGCCACGGGACTAGCGGGACCCACGAGCAGTACTTC | CASSHGTSGTHEQYF
. | TRBJ2-6 | TRBD2 | TRBV3-1/TRBV3-2 | TGTGCCAGCAGCCGCAATCGGGGACTAGCGGGGGGTCCAGACTTCCTCTCTGGGGCCAACGTCCTGACTTTC | CASSRNRGLAGGPDFLSGANVLTF
once | TRBJ1-1 | . | TRBV19 | TGTGCCAGTAGTTGGGTTGAAGGGGGTGAAGCTTTCTTT | CASSWVEGGEAFF
. | TRBJ2-5 | TRBD2 | TRBV3-1/TRBV3-2 | TGTGCCAGCAGCCAATCCGGGACTAGCCTCCGGCAAGAGACCCAGTACTTC | CASSQSGTSLRQETQYF
. | TRBJ1-1 | TRBD1 | TRBV2 | TGTGCCAGTAGGACAGGGGGGACTGAAGCTTTCTTT | CASRTGGTEAFF
. | TRBJ2-3 | TRBD2 | TRBV27 | TGTGCCAGCAGACCATTTGGACTAGCGGGGCCCCAGGATACGCAGTATTTT | CASRPFGLAGPQDTQYF
. | TRBJ2-7 | TRBD1 | TRBV27 | TGTGCCAGCAAATATTCGGGACAGGATCCCTCCTACGAGCAGTACTTC | CASKYSGQDPSYEQYF
once | TRBJ2-5 | TRBD1 | TRBV7-9 | TGTGCCAGCAGCCCCGGGACAGGGAGAGGGGAGACCCAGTACTTC | CASSPGTGRGETQYF
. | TRBJ2-5 | TRBD2 | TRBV28 | TGTGCCAGCAGTTCGGGACTAGCGGTCCAAGAGACCCAGTACTTC | CASSSGLAVQETQYF
once | TRBJ1-5 | . | TRBV3-1/TRBV3-2 | TGTGCCAGCAGCCAAGGGCCCCTTAGCAATCAGCCCCAGCATTTT | CASSQGPLSNQPQHF
once | TRBJ2-3 | . | TRBV9 | TGTGCCAGCAGTATCGGGAGTACCACAGATACGCAGTATTTT | CASSIGSTTDTQYF
. | TRBJ1-6 | . | TRBV2 | TGTGCCAGCAGTGAATTTGACGGGGGCTCCTATAATTCACCCCTCCACTTT | CASSEFDGGSYNSPLHF
. | TRBJ2-1 | . | TRBV11-3 | TGTGCCAGCAGCGACGGGAATGAGCAGTTCTTC | CASSDGNEQFF
. | TRBJ1-2 | . | TRBV7-8 | TGTGCCAGCAGCTTAGGCACAGGCCCAGGTGGTGGTGGCTACACCTTC | CASSLGTGPGGGGYTF
. | TRBJ1-1 | . | TRBV19 | TGTGCCACCCACTCCTGGGGGGAAGACACTGAAGCTTTCTTT | CATHSWGEDTEAFF
. | TRBJ1-1 | TRBD1 | TRBV27 | TGTGCCAGCAGTAAGACAGGGGTTAACATGAACACTGAAGCTTTCTTT | CASSKTGVNMNTEAFF
. | TRBJ2-6 | TRBD1 | TRBV18 | TGTGCCAGCTCTCCGGGACAGGGTGCTGGGGCCAACGTCCTGACTTTC | CASSPGQGAGANVLTF
. | TRBJ1-2 | TRBD1 | TRBV28 | TGTGCCAGCAGCACAGGGGGTAGCTACACCTTC | CASSTGGSYTF
. | TRBJ2-5 | . | TRBV5-4 | TGTGCCAGCAGCTTGGAATCGCTAGCTGCAGAGACCCAGTACTTC | CASSLESLAAETQYF
. | TRBJ1-2 | . | TRBV18 | TGTGCCAGCTCACCGGGGCAGCAGAATGGCTACACCTTC | CASSPGQQNGYTF
. | TRBJ1-5 | TRBD1 | TRBV5-8 | TGTGCCAGCAGCTTCCGGGCAGGGGGCTTTCAGCCCCAGCATTTT | CASSFRAGGFQPQHF
. | TRBJ2-7 | TRBD2 | TRBV2 | TGTGCCAGCAGTGTCCAGCAGGGAGGGACCTACGAGCAGTACTTC | CASSVQQGGTYEQYF
. | TRBJ1-2 | . | TRBV20-1 | TGCAGTGCTAGTTTTTCGGGACTCAACTATGGCTACACCTTC | CSASFSGLNYGYTF
. | TRBJ2-2 | TRBD1 | TRBV7-7 | TGTGCCAGCAGCTTAGTACAGGGGGATACCGGGGAGCTGTTTTTT | CASSLVQGDTGELFF
. | TRBJ2-7 | TRBD1 | TRBV7-2 | TGTGCCAGCAGCCGGACAGGCTATAGCTCCTACGAGCAGTACTTC | CASSRTGYSSYEQYF
. | TRBJ1-1 | . | TRBV28 | TGTGCCAGCAGCCCCGGGGGCACTGAAGCTTTCTTT | CASSPGGTEAFF
. | TRBJ1-6 | . | TRBV6-5 | TGTGCCAGCAGTTACGGTGTCCCTATCGATTCACCCCTCCACTTT | CASSYGVPIDSPLHF